The 16 T cell receptor beta chains below come from one sample, sequenced in a study of cytomegalovirus exposure and HLA in healthy donors. The PCR made use of 60 Vbeta and 13 Jbeta primers. Clones were sequenced by immunoSEQ multiplex PCR, and TCRdb holds only the in-frame ones, with some missing. The profile covers about 170,000 clones, with around 62% appearing a single time and 2.5% to 3.5% taken by the ten largest. The sample taken for sequencing was PBMCs. The receptors were gathered from a man between 35 and 55 years old in good health and CMV-seronegative.

This rearrangement joins TRBV7-2 to TRBJ1-2; TRBD1 is a possible D gene (5 bases). The CDR3 covers 16 residues. V lost 2 bases, J lost 0 bases, and 13 bases lay in between. Per the germline V gene, CDR1 is SGHTA and CDR2 is FQGNSA. The CDR3 DNA is TGTGCCAGCAGCTTACAGGGCACAGTAGCTAACTATGGCTACACCTTC. Translated, it gives CASSLQGTVANYGYTF.

Only a few counts were recorded for this clone. This sequence joins TRBV7-2 and TRBJ2-1; TRBD1 matches 7 bases. V trimming: 4 bases; J trimming: 6 bases; junction bases outside the gene matches: 6. CDR1 is SGHTA and CDR2 is FQGNSA in the germline V gene. This CDR3 contains 14 residues. CDR3 nucleotides: TGTGCCAGCAGCTCCCCTCCAGGGGGCAATGAGCAGTTCTTC. Its protein product is CASSSPPGGNEQFF. The full variable domain, completed using reference TRBV7-2 and TRBJ2-1, is GAGVSQSPSNKVTEKGKDVELRCDPISGHTALYWYRQSLGQGLEFLIYFQGNSAPDKSGLPSDRFSAERTGGSVSTLTIQRTQQEDSAVYLCASSSPPGGNEQFFGPGTRLTVL.

This sequence joins TRBV25-1 and TRBJ2-7; 11 bases match TRBD2. Germline trimming cut 4 bases from V and 5 bases from J; bases unmatched to any gene: 1. This CDR3 spans 13 amino acids. Germline V gene lookup returns CDR1 MGHDK and CDR2 SYGVNS. The CDR3, as DNA: TGTGCCAGCAGTGCGGGACTAGCGGACGAGCAGTACTTC. It translates to CASSAGLADEQYF.

The sample holds one count of this clone. CDR3 amino acids: CASSSGQGRSEQYF. The CDR3 nucleotides read TGTGCCAGCAGCTCCGGACAGGGGCGTTCCGAGCAGTACTTC. V is TRBV7-3 and J is TRBJ2-7; 9 bases fit TRBD1. CDR1 and CDR2 (germline): SGHTA, FQGTGA. The CDR3 sequence is 14 residues long. The trim removed 4 bases at V and 6 bases at J, leaving 7 bases unmatched.

The V call is TRBV10-3, the J call TRBJ2-3; D gene unclear. Trimming left V 4 bases short and J 0 bases short, with 14 bases between. The CDR3 is 16 residues long. Germline V gene lookup returns CDR1 ENHRY and CDR2 SYGVKD. The CDR3 DNA reads as TGTGCCATCAGTGCTAGGAGACCGACTAGCACAGATACGCAGTATTTT. This encodes CAISARRPTSTDTQYF.

This chain uses TRBV5-1 with TRBJ1-3; D is possibly TRBD1 (6 bases). Germline V gene sequence: CDR1 SGHRS, CDR2 YFSETQ. The CDR3 has 15 residues. Deletions cut 4 bases from V and 2 bases from J, with 13 bases between. The CDR3 sequence is CASSPQQGAGNTIYF. CDR3 bases: TGCGCCAGCAGCCCCCAACAGGGAGCTGGAAACACCATATATTTT.

The J gene is TRBJ1-4, the V gene TRBV18, with D uncertain. Germline V gene data show CDR1 as KGHSH and CDR2 as LQKENI. Trimming left V 6 bases short and J 8 bases short, with 13 bases between. This CDR3 has 13 residues. CDR3 in DNA: TGTGCCAGCTCCTTCAGTCTGGGCGAAAAACTGTTTTTT. Translated, it gives CASSFSLGEKLFF.

J is TRBJ2-7 and V is TRBV7-2; 7 bases match TRBD2. V lost 5 bases and J lost 7; bases outside the gene matches: 14. Germline loops: CDR1 SGHTA, CDR2 FQGNSA. This CDR3 comprises 15 residues. The CDR3 DNA is TGTGCCAGCAGCCCGGGGGGAGCGGGGCCTCGGGAGCAGTACTTC. It codes for CASSPGGAGPREQYF.

The V gene is TRBV7-2, the J gene TRBJ2-3, with TRBD2 matching over 7 bases. CDR3 length: 17 amino acids. Losses at the gene ends were 4 bases for V and 1 base for J; bases not matched to a gene: 11. Looked up from germline, CDR1 is SGHTA and CDR2 is FQGNSA. The CDR3 region is CASSSSRGRGGTDTQYF. DNA of the CDR3: TGTGCCAGCAGCTCGTCCCGCGGGAGAGGGGGCACAGATACGCAGTATTTT.

Only a few counts were recorded for this clone. The CDR3: CASSLGQGISYNEQFF. The CDR3 DNA follows: TGCGCCAGCAGCTTGGGACAGGGGATTTCCTACAATGAGCAGTTCTTC. The chain employs TRBV5-1 and TRBJ2-1; 8 nucleotides line up with TRBD1. Trimming at V came to 0 bases and at J to 1 base, leaving 3 bases not matched to a gene. CDR3 length: 16 amino acids. Germline V gives CDR1 SGHRS, CDR2 YFSETQ.

V usage is TRBV9 and J usage is TRBJ2-7, with TRBD2 matching over 8 bases. Germline assignment: CDR1 SGDLS and CDR2 YYNGEE. The J segment lost 7 bases and the V segment lost 0 bases, leaving 6 bases of the junction unmatched. This CDR3 is 14 amino acids long. The chain's CDR3 is CASSVAGGPGEQYF. For the CDR3, the DNA is TGTGCCAGCAGCGTAGCGGGAGGGCCGGGGGAGCAGTACTTC.

The V and J genes are TRBV10-3 and TRBJ1-1; 12 bases align to TRBD1. The junction had 8 bases not matched to a gene; V was cut back by 4 bases and J by 5 bases. The CDR3 sequence is 16 residues long. Germline lookup yields CDR1 ENHRY and CDR2 SYGVKD. The CDR3 coding sequence is TGTGCCATCAGTGGGGGGACAGGGGGCTTTGGGACTGAAGCTTTCTTT. The encoded protein is CAISGGTGGFGTEAFF.

The chain carries TRBV7-3 and TRBJ1-5; 9 bases align to TRBD1. V lost 5 bases, J lost 7 bases, and 15 bases stayed unmatched. The CDR3 is 17 amino acids. Germline CDR1 reads SGHTA; CDR2 reads FQGTGA. The CDR3 DNA follows: TGTGCCAGCAGCCTACCCCGAATGGACAGGGGCGGCCAGCCCCAGCATTTT. It translates to CASSLPRMDRGGQPQHF.

This sequence joins TRBV25-1 and TRBJ2-5; 7 bases fit TRBD1. The CDR3 length is 14 residues. With 7 bases clipped from V and 5 bases from J, the junction kept 10 bases outside the gene matches. Germline V gene data show CDR1 as MGHDK and CDR2 as SYGVNS. The CDR3 loop is CASTPYQGEETQYF. The CDR3 region has the DNA TGTGCCAGCACCCCGTATCAGGGGGAGGAGACCCAGTACTTC.

This chain connects TRBV6-5 to TRBJ1-5; D may be TRBD1 (6 bases). CDR3 length equals 15 residues. Deletions cut 5 bases from V and 6 bases from J, with 17 bases between. In germline, CDR1 is MNHEY, CDR2 SVGAGI. In DNA, the CDR3 is TGTGCCAGCAGTAACTACAGGGATGGGGGTCAGCCCCAGCATTTT. Protein product: CASSNYRDGGQPQHF.

V and J are TRBV19 and TRBJ2-5; 13 positions agree with TRBD2. The J call is doubtful: the DNA matches TRBJ2-7 better. The length of the CDR3 is 15 residues. Germline V gene sequence: CDR1 LNHDA, CDR2 SQIVND (reference sequence). CDR3 sequence: CASKTGTSGNYEQYF. The CDR3 nucleotides are TGTGCCAGCAAGACCGGGACTAGCGGGAACTACGAGCAGTACTTC.